This is a list of T cell receptor beta chains from one sample in a study of shared clonotypes between healthy human individuals. Method: immunoSEQ multiplex PCR; TCRdb's copy keeps in-frame clones and lacks some. The sample has about 2.4 million clones, approximately 93% seen once. The sample consisted of naive CD4+ T cells from PBMCs. Receptors were obtained from a young man in good health. Some clones in this sample may be carry-over from other donors' samples. The CDR3 runs from the conserved cysteine through the conserved F or W. Each record gives: D gene, V gene, clone size, J gene, CDR3 protein, CDR3 DNA. D genes are given only for firm matches. Clone size is shown for a subset of rows, as once, few, many or a class of expanded clone.

D gene: TRBD1
V gene: TRBV2
clone size: -
J gene: TRBJ2-5
CDR3 protein: CASGRGSLETQYF
CDR3 DNA: TGTGCCAGCGGCAGGGGGAGTCTGGAGACCCAGTACTTC

D gene: TRBD2
V gene: TRBV28
clone size: -
J gene: TRBJ2-7
CDR3 protein: CASIPTPGLEVYEQYF
CDR3 DNA: TGTGCCAGCATTCCCACACCGGGACTAGAGGTTTACGAGCAGTACTTC

D gene: TRBD2
V gene: TRBV4-2
clone size: -
J gene: TRBJ2-3
CDR3 protein: CASSQVEREVDTQYF
CDR3 DNA: TGTGCCAGCAGCCAAGTTGAGCGGGAGGTGGATACGCAGTATTTT

D gene: TRBD2
V gene: TRBV11-2
clone size: -
J gene: TRBJ2-1
CDR3 protein: CASSISKTSGGVYNEQFF
CDR3 DNA: TGTGCCAGCAGCATCAGTAAGACTAGCGGGGGGGTCTACAATGAGCAGTTCTTC

D gene: -
V gene: TRBV5-1
clone size: -
J gene: TRBJ2-7
CDR3 protein: CASSPSVWVDEQYF
CDR3 DNA: TGCGCCAGCAGCCCCAGTGTCTGGGTGGACGAGCAGTACTTC

D gene: TRBD1
V gene: TRBV28
clone size: -
J gene: TRBJ2-7
CDR3 protein: CASTSIGTGYEQYF
CDR3 DNA: TGTGCCAGCACCTCAATCGGGACAGGCTACGAGCAGTACTTC

D gene: TRBD1
V gene: TRBV5-4
clone size: -
J gene: TRBJ1-2
CDR3 protein: CASSLATGRTNYGYTF
CDR3 DNA: TGTGCCAGCAGCTTGGCGACAGGGCGGACTAACTATGGCTACACCTTC

D gene: TRBD1
V gene: TRBV5-1
clone size: -
J gene: TRBJ1-1
CDR3 protein: CASSLTGNRGGTEAFF
CDR3 DNA: TGCGCCAGCAGCTTGACCGGGAACAGGGGAGGGACTGAAGCTTTCTTT

D gene: TRBD2
V gene: TRBV27
clone size: -
J gene: TRBJ2-7
CDR3 protein: CASSLIWASGAYEQYF
CDR3 DNA: TGTGCCAGCAGTTTAATTTGGGCTAGCGGGGCCTACGAGCAGTACTTC

D gene: -
V gene: TRBV4-2
clone size: -
J gene: TRBJ1-1
CDR3 protein: CASSQDTRRGDTEAFF
CDR3 DNA: TGTGCCAGCAGCCAAGACACCAGAAGGGGAGACACTGAAGCTTTCTTT

D gene: -
V gene: TRBV18
clone size: -
J gene: TRBJ2-1
CDR3 protein: CASSPTWAGEQFF
CDR3 DNA: TGTGCCAGCTCACCTACCTGGGCTGGGGAGCAGTTCTTC

D gene: -
V gene: TRBV29-1
clone size: -
J gene: TRBJ2-2
CDR3 protein: CSVEYRDTGELFF
CDR3 DNA: TGCAGCGTTGAATACAGAGACACCGGGGAGCTGTTTTTT

D gene: -
V gene: TRBV7-3
clone size: -
J gene: TRBJ1-2
CDR3 protein: CASSSGTGHRAGYTF
CDR3 DNA: TGTGCCAGCAGCTCGGGAACAGGGCATAGGGCTGGCTACACCTTC

D gene: -
V gene: TRBV7-2
clone size: -
J gene: TRBJ1-5
CDR3 protein: CASSQGHYSNQPQHF
CDR3 DNA: TGTGCCAGCAGCCAGGGGCACTATAGCAATCAGCCCCAGCATTTT

D gene: TRBD1
V gene: TRBV7-8
clone size: -
J gene: TRBJ1-2
CDR3 protein: CASSLGQGTGYTF
CDR3 DNA: TGTGCCAGCAGCTTAGGACAGGGGACGGGCTACACCTTC

D gene: -
V gene: TRBV5-1
clone size: -
J gene: TRBJ2-3
CDR3 protein: CASSSGLTDTQYF
CDR3 DNA: TGCGCCAGCAGCTCCGGACTGACAGATACGCAGTATTTT

D gene: -
V gene: TRBV25-1
clone size: -
J gene: TRBJ1-1
CDR3 protein: CASSTGGLQGTEAFF
CDR3 DNA: TGTGCCAGCTCCACCGGGGGGCTCCAGGGCACTGAAGCTTTCTTT

D gene: -
V gene: TRBV12-5
clone size: -
J gene: TRBJ2-1
CDR3 protein: CASGPTGTGNNEQFF
CDR3 DNA: TGTGCTAGTGGTCCCACCGGGACTGGGAACAATGAGCAGTTCTTC

D gene: -
V gene: TRBV7-2
clone size: -
J gene: TRBJ1-3
CDR3 protein: CASSFGPAGAGNTIYF
CDR3 DNA: TGTGCCAGCAGCTTCGGTCCGGCAGGGGCGGGAAACACCATATATTTT

D gene: -
V gene: TRBV14
clone size: -
J gene: TRBJ1-3
CDR3 protein: CASSQEGNISGNTIYF
CDR3 DNA: TGTGCCAGCAGCCAAGAAGGGAATATCTCTGGAAACACCATATATTTT

D gene: -
V gene: TRBV5-1
clone size: -
J gene: TRBJ1-4
CDR3 protein: CASSLMTGEKLFF
CDR3 DNA: TGCGCCAGCAGCTTAATGACAGGAGAAAAACTGTTTTTT

D gene: TRBD2
V gene: TRBV7-8
clone size: -
J gene: TRBJ2-2
CDR3 protein: CASSVRFSGRYTGELFF
CDR3 DNA: TGTGCCAGCAGCGTCCGGTTTAGCGGGAGATACACCGGGGAGCTGTTTTTT

D gene: -
V gene: TRBV28
clone size: -
J gene: TRBJ1-3
CDR3 protein: CASSPQPGSGNTIYF
CDR3 DNA: TGTGCCAGCAGTCCCCAGCCGGGAAGTGGAAACACCATATATTTT

D gene: TRBD1
V gene: TRBV5-1
clone size: -
J gene: TRBJ1-2
CDR3 protein: CASSLAGQDYGYTF
CDR3 DNA: TGCGCCAGCAGCTTGGCTGGACAGGACTATGGCTACACCTTC

D gene: -
V gene: TRBV28
clone size: -
J gene: TRBJ1-1
CDR3 protein: CASSDPRGAFF
CDR3 DNA: TGTGCCAGCAGTGACCCCAGGGGAGCTTTCTTT

D gene: -
V gene: TRBV7-9
clone size: few
J gene: TRBJ1-5
CDR3 protein: CASSPPGYQPQHF
CDR3 DNA: TGTGCCAGCAGCCCTCCAGGGTATCAGCCCCAGCATTTT

D gene: TRBD1
V gene: TRBV19
clone size: -
J gene: TRBJ1-5
CDR3 protein: CASSITGVSNQPQHF
CDR3 DNA: TGTGCCAGTAGTATCACAGGGGTAAGCAATCAGCCCCAGCATTTT

D gene: TRBD2
V gene: TRBV7-9
clone size: once
J gene: TRBJ2-3
CDR3 protein: CASIIWGAGTDTQYF
CDR3 DNA: TGTGCCAGCATCATCTGGGGAGCGGGGACAGATACGCAGTATTTT

D gene: -
V gene: TRBV5-1
clone size: -
J gene: TRBJ1-3
CDR3 protein: CASSLTTDGNTIYF
CDR3 DNA: TGCGCCAGCAGCTTGACAACAGACGGAAACACCATATATTTT

D gene: TRBD2
V gene: TRBV27
clone size: -
J gene: TRBJ2-7
CDR3 protein: CASSSRTSGSYEQYF
CDR3 DNA: TGTGCCAGCAGTTCAAGGACTAGCGGGAGTTACGAGCAGTACTTC

D gene: TRBD2
V gene: TRBV5-4
clone size: -
J gene: TRBJ2-2
CDR3 protein: CASSLRLAAGAGELFF
CDR3 DNA: TGTGCCAGCAGCTTGCGTCTAGCGGCCGGGGCCGGGGAGCTGTTTTTT

D gene: -
V gene: TRBV7-9
clone size: few
J gene: TRBJ2-1
CDR3 protein: CASSFSYNEQFF
CDR3 DNA: TGTGCCAGCAGCTTTTCCTACAATGAGCAGTTCTTC

D gene: TRBD1
V gene: TRBV5-1
clone size: -
J gene: TRBJ1-1
CDR3 protein: CASSGTGPDTEAFF
CDR3 DNA: TGCGCCAGCAGCGGGACAGGGCCTGACACTGAAGCTTTCTTT

D gene: -
V gene: TRBV19
clone size: -
J gene: TRBJ2-1
CDR3 protein: CASSWASVSYNEQFF
CDR3 DNA: TGTGCCAGTAGTTGGGCTTCCGTCTCCTACAATGAGCAGTTCTTC

D gene: TRBD1
V gene: TRBV30
clone size: -
J gene: TRBJ1-2
CDR3 protein: CACNRGGYTF
CDR3 DNA: TGTGCCTGTAACAGGGGAGGCTACACCTTC

D gene: -
V gene: TRBV7-3
clone size: -
J gene: TRBJ2-4
CDR3 protein: CASSSFPGVAKNIQYF
CDR3 DNA: TGTGCCAGCAGCTCCTTTCCGGGAGTAGCCAAAAACATTCAGTACTTC

D gene: TRBD2
V gene: TRBV25-1
clone size: -
J gene: TRBJ2-1
CDR3 protein: CASSEWASGSYNEQFF
CDR3 DNA: TGTGCCAGCAGTGAATGGGCTAGCGGGAGCTACAATGAGCAGTTCTTC

D gene: TRBD1
V gene: TRBV5-1
clone size: -
J gene: TRBJ1-3
CDR3 protein: CASGQDLSGNTIYF
CDR3 DNA: TGCGCCAGCGGACAGGACCTCTCTGGAAACACCATATATTTT

D gene: -
V gene: TRBV19
clone size: -
J gene: TRBJ2-1
CDR3 protein: CASEQLGNVGNEQFF
CDR3 DNA: TGTGCCAGTGAACAACTGGGGAACGTCGGGAATGAGCAGTTCTTC

D gene: -
V gene: TRBV19
clone size: -
J gene: TRBJ1-2
CDR3 protein: CASSTGINYGYTF
CDR3 DNA: TGTGCCAGTAGTACAGGTATTAACTATGGCTACACCTTC

D gene: -
V gene: TRBV30
clone size: -
J gene: TRBJ2-5
CDR3 protein: CAWSGRGGAETQYF
CDR3 DNA: TGTGCCTGGAGTGGGAGGGGAGGAGCAGAGACCCAGTACTTC

D gene: -
V gene: TRBV2
clone size: -
J gene: TRBJ1-4
CDR3 protein: CASSAPGTNEKLFF
CDR3 DNA: TGTGCCAGCAGCGCTCCGGGAACCAATGAAAAACTGTTTTTT

D gene: TRBD1
V gene: TRBV5-1
clone size: -
J gene: TRBJ2-7
CDR3 protein: CASSLAGGEVYEQYF
CDR3 DNA: TGCGCCAGCAGCTTGGCAGGGGGCGAGGTGTACGAGCAGTACTTC

D gene: -
V gene: TRBV28
clone size: -
J gene: TRBJ1-1
CDR3 protein: CASSLVGRSNTEAFF
CDR3 DNA: TGTGCCAGCAGTTTGGTTGGGCGGTCGAACACTGAAGCTTTCTTT

D gene: -
V gene: TRBV2
clone size: -
J gene: TRBJ1-2
CDR3 protein: CASSASGRGASGYTF
CDR3 DNA: TGTGCCAGCAGTGCCTCGGGGAGGGGGGCGAGCGGCTACACCTTC

D gene: TRBD1
V gene: TRBV5-1
clone size: -
J gene: TRBJ1-1
CDR3 protein: CASRRQGTDTEAFF
CDR3 DNA: TGCGCCAGCAGACGACAGGGGACGGACACTGAAGCTTTCTTT

D gene: -
V gene: TRBV6-5
clone size: -
J gene: TRBJ2-7
CDR3 protein: CASSPTLEGFGEQYF
CDR3 DNA: TGTGCCAGCAGTCCTACCTTGGAGGGATTTGGAGAGCAGTACTTC

D gene: -
V gene: TRBV5-1
clone size: -
J gene: TRBJ2-2
CDR3 protein: CASQGAATGELFF
CDR3 DNA: TGCGCCAGTCAAGGCGCTGCGACCGGGGAGCTGTTTTTT

D gene: -
V gene: TRBV6-1
clone size: -
J gene: TRBJ1-1
CDR3 protein: CASSMTGNTEAFF
CDR3 DNA: TGTGCCAGCAGTATGACCGGGAACACTGAAGCTTTCTTT